This T cell receptor (beta chain) was retrieved from a study of blood T cell repertoires in COVID-19. Study-wide background: From T cells, B-cell-depleted T cells, or PBMCs came the material, which was cDNA or gDNA.

TCRdb's table, derived via immunoSEQ multiplex PCR, lists solely in-frame clones and lacks some. In the table there are 490,000 or so clones, more than 75% of which are singletons. The CDR3 covers 15 residues. CDR1 and CDR2 (germline): SGHVS, FQNEAQ. Trimming pared 5 bases from V and 6 bases from J, leaving 16 bases between. Sequenced: PBMCs or T cells enriched from blood (not recorded which). The TCR sequence derives from a woman aged 40 to 55 who had recovered from COVID-19. The chain employs TRBV7-8 and TRBJ2-2; D is undetermined. The CDR3 protein is CASSPRVRASGELFF. The DNA of the CDR3 is TGTGCCAGCAGCCCCCGGGTGCGAGCGTCCGGGGAGCTGTTTTTT.